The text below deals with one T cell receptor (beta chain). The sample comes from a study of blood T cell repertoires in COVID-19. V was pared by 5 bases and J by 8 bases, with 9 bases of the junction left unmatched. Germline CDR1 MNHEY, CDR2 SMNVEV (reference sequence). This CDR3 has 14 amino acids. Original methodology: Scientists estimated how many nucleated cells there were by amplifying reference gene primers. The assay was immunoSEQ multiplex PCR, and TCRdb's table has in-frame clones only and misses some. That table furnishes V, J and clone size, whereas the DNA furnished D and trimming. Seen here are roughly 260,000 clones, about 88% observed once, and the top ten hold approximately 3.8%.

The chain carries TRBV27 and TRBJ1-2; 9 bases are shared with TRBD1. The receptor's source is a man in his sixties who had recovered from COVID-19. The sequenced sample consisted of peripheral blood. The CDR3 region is CASSMFTGGYGYTF. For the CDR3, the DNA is TGTGCCAGCAGTATGTTTACAGGGGGCTACGGCTACACCTTC.